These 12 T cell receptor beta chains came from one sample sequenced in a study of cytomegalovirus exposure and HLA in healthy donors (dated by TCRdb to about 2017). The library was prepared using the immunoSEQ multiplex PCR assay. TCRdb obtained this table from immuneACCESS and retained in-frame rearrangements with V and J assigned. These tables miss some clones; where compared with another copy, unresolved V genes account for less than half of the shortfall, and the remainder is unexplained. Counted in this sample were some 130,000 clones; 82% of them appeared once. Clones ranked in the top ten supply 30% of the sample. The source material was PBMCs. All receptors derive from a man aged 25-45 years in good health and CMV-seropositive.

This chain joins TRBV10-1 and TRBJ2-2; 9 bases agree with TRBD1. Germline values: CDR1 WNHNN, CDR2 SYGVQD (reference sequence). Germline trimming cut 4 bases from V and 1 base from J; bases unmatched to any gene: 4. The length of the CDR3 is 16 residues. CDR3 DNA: TGCGCCAGCAGTGGGGGACAGGGAATGAACACCGGGGAGCTGTTTTTT. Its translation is CASSGGQGMNTGELFF.

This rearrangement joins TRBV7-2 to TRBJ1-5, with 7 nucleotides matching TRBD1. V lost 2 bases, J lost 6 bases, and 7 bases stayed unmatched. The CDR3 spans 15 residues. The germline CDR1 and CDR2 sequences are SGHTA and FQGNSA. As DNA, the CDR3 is TGTGCCAGCAGCTTAACAGGGGATAAGACTCAGCCCCAGCATTTT. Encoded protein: CASSLTGDKTQPQHF.

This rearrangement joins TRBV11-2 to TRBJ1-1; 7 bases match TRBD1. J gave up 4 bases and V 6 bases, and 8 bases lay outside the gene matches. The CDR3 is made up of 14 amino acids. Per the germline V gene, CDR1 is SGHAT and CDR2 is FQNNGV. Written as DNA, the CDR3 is TGTGCCAGCAGGGAGGACCGGGACAGCACTGAAGCTTTCTTT. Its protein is CASREDRDSTEAFF.

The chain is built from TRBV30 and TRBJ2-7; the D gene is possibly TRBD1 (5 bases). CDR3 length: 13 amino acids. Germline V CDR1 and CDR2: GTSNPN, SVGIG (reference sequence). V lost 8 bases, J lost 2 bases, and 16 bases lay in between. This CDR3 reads CAAEQPGTYEQYF. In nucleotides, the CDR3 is TGTGCCGCCGAACAGCCAGGGACCTACGAGCAGTACTTC.

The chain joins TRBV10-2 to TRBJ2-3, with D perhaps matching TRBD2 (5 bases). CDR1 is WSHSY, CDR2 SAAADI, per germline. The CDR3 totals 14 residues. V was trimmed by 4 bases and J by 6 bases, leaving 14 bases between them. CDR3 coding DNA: TGCGCCAGCAGTGTTCGGCAAGAGGGCGATACGCAGTATTTT. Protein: CASSVRQEGDTQYF.

The CDR3 region is CASSDPGSGANVLTF. Here the CDR3 DNA reads TGTGCCAGCAGTGACCCGGGGTCTGGGGCCAACGTCCTGACTTTC. The genes are TRBV2 and TRBJ2-6; D might be TRBD2 (5 bases). Germline values: CDR1 SNHLY, CDR2 FYNNEI. Trimming cost V 3 bases and J 1 base, with 7 bases left between them. This CDR3 has 15 amino acids. Full variable domain (missing parts from reference TRBV2 and TRBJ2-6): EPEVTQTPSHQVTQMGQEVILRCVPISNHLYFYWYRQILGQKVEFLVSFYNNEISEKSEIFDDQFSVERPDGSNFTLKIRSTKLEDSAMYFCASSDPGSGANVLTFGAGSRLTVL.

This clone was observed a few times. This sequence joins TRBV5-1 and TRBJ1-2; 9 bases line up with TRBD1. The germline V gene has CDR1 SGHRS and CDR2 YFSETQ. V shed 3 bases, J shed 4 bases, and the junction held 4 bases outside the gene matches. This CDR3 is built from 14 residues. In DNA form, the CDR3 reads TGCGCCAGCAGCTCGGGGGACAGGGTCTATGGCTACACCTTC. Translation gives CASSSGDRVYGYTF.

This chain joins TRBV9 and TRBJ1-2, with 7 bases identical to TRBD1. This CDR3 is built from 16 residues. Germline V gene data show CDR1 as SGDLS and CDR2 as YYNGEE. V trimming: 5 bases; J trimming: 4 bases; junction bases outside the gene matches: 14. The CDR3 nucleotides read TGTGCCAGCAGGGATACCGGGACAGAGAAAACCTATGGCTACACCTTC. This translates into CASRDTGTEKTYGYTF.

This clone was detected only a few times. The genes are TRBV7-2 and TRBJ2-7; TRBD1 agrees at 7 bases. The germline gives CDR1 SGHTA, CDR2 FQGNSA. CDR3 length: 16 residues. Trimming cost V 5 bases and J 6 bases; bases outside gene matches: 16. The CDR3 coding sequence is TGTGCCAGCAGCCCCAGGGCTGCAAGGGGGCCCGCCGAGCAGTACTTC. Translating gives CASSPRAARGPAEQYF.

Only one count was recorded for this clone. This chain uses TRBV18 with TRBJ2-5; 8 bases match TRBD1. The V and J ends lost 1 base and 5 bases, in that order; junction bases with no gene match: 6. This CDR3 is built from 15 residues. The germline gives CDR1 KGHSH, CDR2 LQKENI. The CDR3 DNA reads TGTGCCAGCTCACCACTTGGCCAGGGGGCTGAGACCCAGTACTTC. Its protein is CASSPLGQGAETQYF. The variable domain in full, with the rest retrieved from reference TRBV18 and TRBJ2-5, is NAGVMQNPRHLVRRRGQEARLRCSPMKGHSHVYWYRQLPEEGLKFMVYLQKENIIDESGMPKERFSAEFPKEGPSILRIQQVVRGDSAAYFCASSPLGQGAETQYFGPGTRLLVL.

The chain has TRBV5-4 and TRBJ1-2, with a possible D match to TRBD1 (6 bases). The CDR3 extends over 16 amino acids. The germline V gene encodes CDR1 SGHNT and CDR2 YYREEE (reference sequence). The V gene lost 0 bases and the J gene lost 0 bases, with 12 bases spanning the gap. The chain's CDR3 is CASSLGVEGANYGYTF. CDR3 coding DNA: TGTGCCAGCAGCTTGGGGGTTGAGGGGGCTAACTATGGCTACACCTTC. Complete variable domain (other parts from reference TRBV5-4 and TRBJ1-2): ETGVTQSPTHLIKTRGQQVTLRCSSQSGHNTVSWYQQALGQGPQFIFQYYREEENGRGNFPPRFSGLQFPNYSSELNVNALELDDSALYLCASSLGVEGANYGYTFGSGTRLTVV.

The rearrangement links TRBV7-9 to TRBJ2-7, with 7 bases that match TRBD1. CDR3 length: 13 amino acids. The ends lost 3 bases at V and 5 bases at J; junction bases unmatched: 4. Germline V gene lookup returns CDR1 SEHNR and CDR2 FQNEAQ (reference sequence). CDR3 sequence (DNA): TGTGCCAGCAGCTTCGACAGGGACAACGAGCAGTACTTC. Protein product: CASSFDRDNEQYF.